This TCR beta chain was profiled in a study of cytomegalovirus exposure and HLA in healthy donors. Overall study results and limits: Analyzed later, association rates of TCRs varied across HLA loci, with DRB1 most and HLA-C fewest. When a later analysis compared HLA-associated TCR beta chains with equally common others, the HLA-associated chains turned out to be more clonally expanded and to have lower generation probabilities. About 87% or about 30% of the time was how often most TCR beta V segments were productive, according to an earlier analysis.

Vbeta (60) and Jbeta (13) primers were used in the PCR. Assay: immunoSEQ multiplex PCR; the TCRdb copy retains only in-frame clones and omits some. The table includes 130,000 to 150,000 clones, about 76% detected once. From germline, CDR1 is SQVTM and CDR2 ANQGSEA. The CDR3 spans 12 residues. V was pared by 7 bases and J by 4 bases, with 1 base of the junction left unmatched. Notes on this clone: Its antigen is as yet unknown.

Sample: PBMCs. The clonotype comes from a man in his late teens or twenties in good health and CMV-seronegative. V and J are TRBV29-1 and TRBJ2-3; 11 nucleotides line up with TRBD1. In DNA, the CDR3 is TGCAGCGAGGGACAGGGGGCAGATACGCAGTATTTT. Encoded protein: CSEGQGADTQYF.